The present T cell receptor beta chain was sequenced within a study of vaccination effects on CD4 cells after COVID-19. The data were produced by immunoSEQ multiplex PCR, yet TCRdb's version contains in-frame clones alone and is incomplete. The repertoire includes roughly 73,000 clones, roughly 73% of them detected once, and about 5% sits in the top ten. V trimming: 4 bases; J trimming: 4 bases; junction bases outside the gene matches: 14. The CDR3 loop spans 17 amino acids. CDR1 and CDR2 from the germline V gene are SGHRS and YFSETQ. After expansion with viral peptide pools in the ViraFEST assay, antigen-specific CD4+ T cells were sequenced. An approximately 10-day culture period preceded the isolation of CD4+ T cells. Between March and December 2020, the person had a SARS-CoV-2 infection that PCR confirmed. In regard to this clone: As yet, its antigen is unknown.

The clonotype originates from a human donor who had a prior SARS-CoV-2 infection. The material sequenced was CD4+ T cells from PBMCs cultured with HIV peptides, taken before COVID-19 vaccination. Subset given: HIV-1 Nef peptide pool negative control/reference culture. The genes are TRBV5-1 and TRBJ2-5, with 9 bases fitting TRBD1. The CDR3 loop reads CASSPAGTGIRTETQYF. In DNA, the CDR3 is TGCGCCAGCAGCCCAGCCGGGACAGGGATCCGTACAGAGACCCAGTACTTC. Filled out from reference TRBV5-1 and TRBJ2-5, the complete variable domain reads KAGVTQTPRYLIKTRGQQVTLSCSPISGHRSVSWYQQTPGQGLQFLFEYFSETQRNKGNFPGRFSGRQFSNSRSEMNVSTLELGDSALYLCASSPAGTGIRTETQYFGPGTRLLVL.